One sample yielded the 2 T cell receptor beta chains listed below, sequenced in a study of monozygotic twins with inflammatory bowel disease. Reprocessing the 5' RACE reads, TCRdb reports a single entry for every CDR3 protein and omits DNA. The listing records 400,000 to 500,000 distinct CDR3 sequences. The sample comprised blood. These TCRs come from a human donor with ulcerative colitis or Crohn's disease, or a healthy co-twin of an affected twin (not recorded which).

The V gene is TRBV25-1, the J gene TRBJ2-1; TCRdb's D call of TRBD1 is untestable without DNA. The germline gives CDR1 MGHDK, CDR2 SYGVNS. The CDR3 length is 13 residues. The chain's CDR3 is CASSEYGRDEQFF.

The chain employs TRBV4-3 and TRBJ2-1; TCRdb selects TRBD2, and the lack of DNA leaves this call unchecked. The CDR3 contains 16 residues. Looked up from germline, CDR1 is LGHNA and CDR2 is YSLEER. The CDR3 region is CASSQGERASYDEQFF.